In this sample, the clone carrying this TCR beta chain turned up many times. The sample is drawn from a study of T cell responses to AZD1222 COVID-19 vaccine. Libraries were prepared by immunoSEQ multiplex PCR; TCRdb keeps only in-frame clonotypes and omits some of them. The sample holds 150,000 to 200,000 clones, roughly 88% seen once. The CDR3 is made up of 17 amino acids. Trimming stripped 0 bases from V and 1 base from J, with 15 bases between. The germline V gene has CDR1 MNHEY and CDR2 SVGEGT. V is TRBV6-2 or TRBV6-3 and J is TRBJ1-1; TRBD1 might be the D (6 bases). The starting material was peripheral blood, obtained 28 days after the second AZD1222 dose. The clonotype originates from an adult who received the AZD1222 COVID-19 vaccine. CDR3: CASSYSTYRVPNTEAFF. In nucleotides, the CDR3 is TGTGCCAGCAGTTACTCAACCTACAGGGTACCGAACACTGAAGCTTTCTTT.